This T cell receptor beta chain emerged from a study of radiation and T cells in renal cell carcinoma. Broader study findings: From baseline, blood top tumor clonotypes peaked at 2 weeks post-radiation.

This table comes from immunoSEQ multiplex PCR, and its TCRdb copy is limited to in-frame clones, with some not included. Here the sample spans around 80,000 clones, roughly 87% being singletons. This sample's time point: blood 2 weeks post-SBRT. Noted treatment: 15 Gy SBRT to primary tumor, nephrectomy 4 weeks later. The CDR3 extends over 19 amino acids. V shed 0 bases and J shed 2 bases, with 19 bases lying between them. The germline V gene has CDR1 LNHNV and CDR2 YYDKDF (reference sequence). This clone was picked up one time. The antigen remains unidentified. The gene calls are TRBV15 and TRBJ2-2; perhaps TRBD2 as D (6 bases). The sequence was obtained from a man between 60 and 70 years old with renal cell carcinoma. The starting material was blood, obtained from a patient whose treatment included radiotherapy and nephrectomy. CDR3 sequence reads: CATSRDSRFGTDNTGELFF. CDR3 coding DNA: TGTGCCACCAGCAGAGATAGCAGATTTGGGACTGATAACACCGGGGAGCTGTTTTTT.